A selection of T cell receptor beta chains follows, all from one sample in a study of blood T cells in healthy people across ages. From the 5' RACE reads, TCRdb called clonotypes with MiXCR, one entry per CDR3 protein. The top ten clones hold roughly 24% of a sample with roughly 1.9 million distinct CDR3 sequences, around 42% of them seen once. Sequencing was carried out using blood. The receptors come from a human donor in good health. CDR3s include the opening cysteine and the closing phenylalanine or tryptophan. The order of the fields is V gene, J gene, D gene, clone size, CDR3 DNA, CDR3 protein. D genes are given only for firm matches. Clone size is given for some rows only: seen once, a few or many times, or a class if the clone is expanded.

TRBV27	TRBJ2-5	-	-	TGTGCCAGCAGTATAACCGGAGCGGGAGAGACCCAGTACTTC	CASSITGAGETQYF
TRBV10-3	TRBJ2-7	-	-	TGTGCCATCAGTGCTAGAACAGACTACGAGCAGTACTTC	CAISARTDYEQYF
TRBV12-3/TRBV12-4	TRBJ2-7	TRBD1	-	TGTGCCAGCAGCGCATCGTTGGGGACAGACACTTCTTTCTCCTACGAGCAGTACTTC	CASSASLGTDTSFSYEQYF
TRBV10-3	TRBJ1-2	-	-	TGTGCCATCAGTGAGGAGGGGTATGGCTACACCTTC	CAISEEGYGYTF
TRBV20-1	TRBJ1-6	TRBD1	-	TGCAGTGCCACGTTCGTGGGGGACAGGATGAATTCACCCCTCCACTTT	CSATFVGDRMNSPLHF
TRBV7-2	TRBJ1-2	TRBD1	few	TGTGCCAGCAGCTTAATGGACAGGGAGCGGGGCTACACCTTC	CASSLMDRERGYTF
TRBV7-9	TRBJ2-5	-	-	TGTTCCACCGGATCGGGGGAGACCCAGTACTTC	CSTGSGETQYF
TRBV24-1	TRBJ2-1	-	-	TGTGCCACCAGTGTCCAAGACGGGTCTGACAATGAGCAGTTCTTC	CATSVQDGSDNEQFF
TRBV13	TRBJ2-1	-	many	TGTGCCAGCAGCTCCCAAATGAGCTCCTACAATGAGCAGTTCTTC	CASSSQMSSYNEQFF
TRBV12-3/TRBV12-4	TRBJ2-7	-	few	TGTGCCAGCAGTTTAGCGGCTGATTATTCCTACGAGCAGTACTTC	CASSLAADYSYEQYF
TRBV7-9	TRBJ2-3	TRBD2	-	TGTGCCAGCAGCTTAGCTTTAATCGGCGGGGGGACCGGGACTACAGATACGCAGTATTTT	CASSLALIGGGTGTTDTQYF
TRBV15	TRBJ1-4	TRBD1	few	TGTGCCACCAGCCCGACAGGGGGTTATGAAAAACTGTTTTTT	CATSPTGGYEKLFF
TRBV6-6	TRBJ2-5	-	few	TGTGCCAGCAGTTACCCCTTAGGGACCCAGTACTTC	CASSYPLGTQYF
TRBV4-2	TRBJ1-1	-	-	TGTGCCAGCAGCCAAATTGTCTCAGGGGACACTGAAGCTTTCTTT	CASSQIVSGDTEAFF
TRBV29-1	TRBJ2-1	-	-	TGCAGCGTTGTAAAATCTTCCTACAATGAGCAGTTCTTC	CSVVKSSYNEQFF
TRBV6-2/TRBV6-3	TRBJ2-1	TRBD1	few	TGTGCCAGCAGTTACCCGGGACGGGCAGGGGGCGCCCCGATGGGCAATGAGCAGTTCTTC	CASSYPGRAGGAPMGNEQFF
TRBV12-3/TRBV12-4	TRBJ1-2	-	-	TGTGCCAGCAGTTCTGCACTTTCGAACTATGGCTACACCTTC	CASSSALSNYGYTF
TRBV6-2/TRBV6-3	TRBJ2-7	TRBD2	-	TGTGCCAGCAGTTACTCGGACCGAGCGGGGGGACCCTACGAGCAGTACTTC	CASSYSDRAGGPYEQYF
TRBV20-1	TRBJ2-7	-	-	TGCAGTGCTAGACCACCGGTCTCCTACGAGCAGTACTTC	CSARPPVSYEQYF
TRBV5-1	TRBJ2-5	-	-	TGCGCCAGCAGCACTCCGGGCCCCGGGGAGCAGTACTTC	CASSTPGPGEQYF
TRBV4-2	TRBJ1-1	-	few	TGTGCCAGCAGCCAAGGAATTGGGTGGGACACTGAAGCTTTCTTT	CASSQGIGWDTEAFF
TRBV29-1	TRBJ2-3	-	-	TGCAGCATCCCGACAGAGGATACGCAGTATTTT	CSIPTEDTQYF
TRBV29-1	TRBJ2-5	-	few	TGCAGCGTTCGACCGGGACGACTGTACCAAGAGACCCAGTACTTC	CSVRPGRLYQETQYF
TRBV12-3/TRBV12-4	TRBJ2-7	-	-	TGTGCCAGCAGTTTCCCTTGGGCCTACGAGCAGTACTTC	CASSFPWAYEQYF
TRBV29-1	TRBJ2-7	TRBD1	-	TGCAGCGTTGCGGTCGGACAGGGGGGAATCGAGCAGTACTTC	CSVAVGQGGIEQYF
TRBV12-5	TRBJ1-2	-	-	TGTGCTAGTGGTTTGGTAGGTACAGATGGCTACACCTTC	CASGLVGTDGYTF
TRBV20-1	TRBJ2-4	-	-	TGCAGTACTACACGGGTGGGGGAGCAGTACTTC	CSTTRVGEQYF
TRBV28	TRBJ2-3	-	many	TGTGCCAGCAGCCGAGCGGTGGCAGATACGCAGTATTTT	CASSRAVADTQYF
TRBV6-6	TRBJ1-2	TRBD1	-	TGTGCCGGAGGGACAGGGATCCGCTATGGCTACACCTTC	CAGGTGIRYGYTF
TRBV7-6	TRBJ2-3	-	few	TGTGCCAGCAGCTTAGCCGCTGAGGAGGGACTTAGCACAGATACGCAGTATTTT	CASSLAAEEGLSTDTQYF
TRBV3-1	TRBJ1-4	-	-	TGTGCCAGCAGCCAAGAAGGAGGGTGGGAAGGACTGTTTTTT	CASSQEGGWEGLFF
TRBV3-1	TRBJ1-1	-	-	TGTGCCAGCAGCCAGAATATACGGGCAGGGGCCACCAAAGCTTTCTTT	CASSQNIRAGATKAFF
TRBV6-1	TRBJ2-7	-	-	TGTGCCAGCAGTCACTATGGGCAGCCCTTCTACGAGCAGTACTTC	CASSHYGQPFYEQYF
TRBV7-2	TRBJ1-2	-	-	TGTGCCAGCAGCTTGGGAAGTCAAAACTATGGCTACACCTTC	CASSLGSQNYGYTF
TRBV25-1	TRBJ1-1	-	-	TGTGCCAGCAGTGAATCCCTGGGGCAGGGCCACATGAACACTGAAGCTTTCTTT	CASSESLGQGHMNTEAFF
TRBV4-3	TRBJ1-2	-	-	TGCGCCAGCAGCCACCAGGACTTCTATGGCTACACCTTC	CASSHQDFYGYTF
TRBV12-3/TRBV12-4	TRBJ2-1	-	few	TGTGCCAGCAGCTCCCACATTTACGGGGGGCCTCCAGAGCAGTTCTTC	CASSSHIYGGPPEQFF
TRBV20-1	TRBJ1-5	-	few	TGCAGTGCTAGAGGTCCGGCGGATAGCAATCAGCCCCAGCATTTT	CSARGPADSNQPQHF
TRBV2	TRBJ2-7	TRBD1	few	TGTGCCAGCAACCAGGAGGCAGGGGGCGAGCAGTACTTC	CASNQEAGGEQYF
TRBV5-1	TRBJ2-5	-	-	TGCGCCAGCAGCCTTTTCGAAGAGACCCAGTACTTC	CASSLFEETQYF
TRBV6-1	TRBJ2-5	TRBD2	-	TGTGCCAGCAGTGACTCCGGGGGGGAGACCCAGTACTTC	CASSDSGGETQYF
TRBV25-1	TRBJ1-4	-	few	TGTGCCAGCAGTTTACGGGAGTGGGGGGCACGTGAAAAACTGTTTTTT	CASSLREWGAREKLFF
TRBV6-5	TRBJ1-2	TRBD1	-	TGTGCCAGCAGACTTGGACAGGGGGCACATGGCTACACCTTC	CASRLGQGAHGYTF
TRBV4-1	TRBJ2-7	-	-	TGCGCCAGCAGCCAAGTTATAAACTACGAGCAGTACTTC	CASSQVINYEQYF
TRBV2	TRBJ1-5	TRBD1	-	TGTGCCAGCAGTGTGGGGACAGATAATCAGCCCCAGCATTTT	CASSVGTDNQPQHF
TRBV20-1	TRBJ1-2	-	-	TGCAGTGCTTGGCCGGGACCTAACTATGGCTACACCTTC	CSAWPGPNYGYTF
TRBV9	TRBJ2-1	TRBD2	once	TGCGCCAGCAGCGTAGCCCCTAGCGGGGCCCAAGAGACCCAGTTCTTC	CASSVAPSGAQETQFF
TRBV9	TRBJ2-1	TRBD2	-	TGTGCCAGCAGCTACGGACTAGCGGGGGGACCCAATGAGCAGTTCTTC	CASSYGLAGGPNEQFF
TRBV6-6	TRBJ2-7	TRBD1	few	TGTGCCAGCAGTTACTCGAATTTACAGGGGATCTACGAGCAGTACTTC	CASSYSNLQGIYEQYF
TRBV11-2	TRBJ2-3	TRBD2	-	TGTGCCAGCAGTTTTACTAGCGGGGCCGCAGATACGCAGTATTTT	CASSFTSGAADTQYF
TRBV29-1	TRBJ1-5	-	-	TGCAGCGTTGCAACAGGGTTCGGGAATCAGCCCCAGCATTTT	CSVATGFGNQPQHF
TRBV6-1	TRBJ1-2	-	-	TGTGCCAGCATCTATGGCTACACCTTC	CASIYGYTF
TRBV20-1	TRBJ1-1	-	few	TGCAGTGCGCACAGGGATGTTTACACTGAAGCTTTCTTT	CSAHRDVYTEAFF
TRBV20-1	TRBJ2-4	-	-	TGCAGTGCTAGAGAACAGGCCCTAAACATTCAGTACTTC	CSAREQALNIQYF